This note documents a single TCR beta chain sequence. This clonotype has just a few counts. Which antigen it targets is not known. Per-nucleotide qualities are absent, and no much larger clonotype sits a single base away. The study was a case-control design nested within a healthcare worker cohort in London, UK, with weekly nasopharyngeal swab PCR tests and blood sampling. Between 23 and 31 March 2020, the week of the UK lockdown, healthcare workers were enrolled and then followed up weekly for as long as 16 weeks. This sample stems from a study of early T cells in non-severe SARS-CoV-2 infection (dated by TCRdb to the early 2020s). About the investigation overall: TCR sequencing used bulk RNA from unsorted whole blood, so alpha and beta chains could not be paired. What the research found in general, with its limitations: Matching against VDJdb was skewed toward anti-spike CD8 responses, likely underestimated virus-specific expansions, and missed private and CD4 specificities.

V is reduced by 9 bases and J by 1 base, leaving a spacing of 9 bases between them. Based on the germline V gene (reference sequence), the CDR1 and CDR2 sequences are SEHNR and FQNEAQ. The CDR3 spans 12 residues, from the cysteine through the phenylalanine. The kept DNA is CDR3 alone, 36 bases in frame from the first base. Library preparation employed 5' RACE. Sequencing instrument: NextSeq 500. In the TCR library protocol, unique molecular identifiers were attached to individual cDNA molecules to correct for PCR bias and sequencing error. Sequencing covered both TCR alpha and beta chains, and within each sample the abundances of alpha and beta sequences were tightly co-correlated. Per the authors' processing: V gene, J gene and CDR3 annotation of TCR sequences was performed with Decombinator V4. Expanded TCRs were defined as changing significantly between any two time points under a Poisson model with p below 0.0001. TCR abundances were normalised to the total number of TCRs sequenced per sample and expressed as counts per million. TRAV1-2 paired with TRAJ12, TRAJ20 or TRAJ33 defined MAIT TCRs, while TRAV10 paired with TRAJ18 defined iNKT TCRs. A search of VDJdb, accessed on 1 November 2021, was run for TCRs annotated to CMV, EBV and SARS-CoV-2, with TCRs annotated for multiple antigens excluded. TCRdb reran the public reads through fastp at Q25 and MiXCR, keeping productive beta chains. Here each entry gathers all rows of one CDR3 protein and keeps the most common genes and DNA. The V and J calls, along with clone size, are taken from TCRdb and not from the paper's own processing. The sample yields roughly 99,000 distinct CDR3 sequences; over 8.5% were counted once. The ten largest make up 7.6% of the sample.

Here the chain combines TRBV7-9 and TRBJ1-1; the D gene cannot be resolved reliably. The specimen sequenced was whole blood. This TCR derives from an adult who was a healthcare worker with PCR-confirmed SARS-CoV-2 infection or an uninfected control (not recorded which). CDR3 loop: CASGRPNTEAFF. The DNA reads TGTGCCAGTGGACGGCCGAACACTGAAGCTTTCTTT.